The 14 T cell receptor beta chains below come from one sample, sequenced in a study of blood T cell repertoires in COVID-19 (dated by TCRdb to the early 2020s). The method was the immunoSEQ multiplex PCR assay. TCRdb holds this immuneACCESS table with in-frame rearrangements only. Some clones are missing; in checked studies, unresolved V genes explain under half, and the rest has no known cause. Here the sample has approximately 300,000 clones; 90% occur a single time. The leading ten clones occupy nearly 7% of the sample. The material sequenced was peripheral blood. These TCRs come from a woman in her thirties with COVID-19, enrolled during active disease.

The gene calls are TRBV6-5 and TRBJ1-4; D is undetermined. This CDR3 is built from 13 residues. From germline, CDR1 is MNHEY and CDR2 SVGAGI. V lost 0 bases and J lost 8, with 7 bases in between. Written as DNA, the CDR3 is TGTGCCAGCAGTTACTCGACTCGGGAAAAACTGTTTTTT. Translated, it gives CASSYSTREKLFF.

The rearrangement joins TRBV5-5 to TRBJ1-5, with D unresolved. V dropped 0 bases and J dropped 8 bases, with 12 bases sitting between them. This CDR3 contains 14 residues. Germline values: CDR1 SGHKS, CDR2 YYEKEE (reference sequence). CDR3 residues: CASSLGEGREPQHF. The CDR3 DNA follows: TGTGCCAGCAGCTTGGGGGAGGGAAGGGAGCCCCAGCATTTT.

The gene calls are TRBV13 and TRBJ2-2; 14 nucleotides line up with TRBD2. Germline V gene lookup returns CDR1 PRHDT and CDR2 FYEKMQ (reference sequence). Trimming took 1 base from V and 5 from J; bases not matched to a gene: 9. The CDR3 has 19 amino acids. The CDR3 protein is CASSLAPKTSGRETGELFF. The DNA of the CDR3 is TGTGCCAGCAGCTTAGCCCCTAAGACTAGCGGGAGGGAAACCGGGGAGCTGTTTTTT.

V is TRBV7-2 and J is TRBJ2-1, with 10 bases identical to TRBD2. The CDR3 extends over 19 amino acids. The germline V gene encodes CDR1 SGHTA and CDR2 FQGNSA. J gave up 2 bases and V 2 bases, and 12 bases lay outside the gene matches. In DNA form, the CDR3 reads TGTGCCAGCAGCTTAATAGGTCAGCGGAGCGGGAGGGCCTACAATGAGCAGTTCTTC. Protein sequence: CASSLIGQRSGRAYNEQFF.

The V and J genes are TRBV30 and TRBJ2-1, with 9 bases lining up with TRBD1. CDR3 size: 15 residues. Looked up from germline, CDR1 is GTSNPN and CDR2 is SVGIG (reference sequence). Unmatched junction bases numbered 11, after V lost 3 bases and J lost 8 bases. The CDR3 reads CAWRYRDRVIHEQFF. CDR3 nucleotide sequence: TGTGCCTGGAGATATAGGGACAGGGTGATCCATGAGCAGTTCTTC. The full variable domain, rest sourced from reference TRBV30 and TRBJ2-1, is SQTIHQWPATLVQPVGSPLSLECTVEGTSNPNLYWYRQAAGRGLQLLFYSVGIGQISSEVPQNLSASRPQDRQFILSSKKLLLSDSGFYLCAWRYRDRVIHEQFFGPGTRLTVL.

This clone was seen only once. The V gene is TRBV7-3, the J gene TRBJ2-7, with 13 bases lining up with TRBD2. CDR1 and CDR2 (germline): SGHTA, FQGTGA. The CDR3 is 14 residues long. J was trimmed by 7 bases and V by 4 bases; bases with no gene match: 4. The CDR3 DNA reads TGTGCCAGCAGCTGGACTAGCGGGAGCGGGGAGCAGTACTTC. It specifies CASSWTSGSGEQYF.

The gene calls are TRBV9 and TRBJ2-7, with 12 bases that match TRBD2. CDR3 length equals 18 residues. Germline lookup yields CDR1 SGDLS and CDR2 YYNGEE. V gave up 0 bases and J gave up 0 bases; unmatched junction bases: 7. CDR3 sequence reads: CASSVAGTSGRFSYEQYF. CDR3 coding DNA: TGTGCCAGCAGCGTAGCTGGGACTAGCGGGCGATTCTCCTACGAGCAGTACTTC. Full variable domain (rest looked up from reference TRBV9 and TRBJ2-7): DSGVTQTPKHLITATGQRVTLRCSPRSGDLSVYWYQQSLDQGLQFLIQYYNGEERAKGNILERFSAQQFPDLHSELNLSSLELGDSALYFCASSVAGTSGRFSYEQYFGPGTRLTVT.

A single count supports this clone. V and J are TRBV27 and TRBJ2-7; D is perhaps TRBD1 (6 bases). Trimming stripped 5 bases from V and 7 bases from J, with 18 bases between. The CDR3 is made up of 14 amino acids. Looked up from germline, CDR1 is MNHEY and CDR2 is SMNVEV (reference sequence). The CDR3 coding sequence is TGTGCCAGCAGTCTAGTCGGACAGACCGGAGAGCAGTACTTC. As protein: CASSLVGQTGEQYF.

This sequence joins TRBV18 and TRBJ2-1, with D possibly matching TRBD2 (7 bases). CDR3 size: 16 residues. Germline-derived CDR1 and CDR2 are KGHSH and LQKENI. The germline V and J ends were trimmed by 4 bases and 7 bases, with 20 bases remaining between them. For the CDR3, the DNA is TGTGCCAGCTCACTTCGAGCGGGACACGCGGGGAATGAGCAGTTCTTC. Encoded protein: CASSLRAGHAGNEQFF.

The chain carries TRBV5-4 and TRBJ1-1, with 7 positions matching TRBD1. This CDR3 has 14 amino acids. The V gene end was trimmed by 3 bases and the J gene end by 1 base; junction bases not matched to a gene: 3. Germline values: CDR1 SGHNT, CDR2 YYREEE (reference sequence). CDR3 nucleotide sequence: TGTGCCAGCAGCTCGACAGGGAAGAACACTGAAGCTTTCTTT. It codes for CASSSTGKNTEAFF.

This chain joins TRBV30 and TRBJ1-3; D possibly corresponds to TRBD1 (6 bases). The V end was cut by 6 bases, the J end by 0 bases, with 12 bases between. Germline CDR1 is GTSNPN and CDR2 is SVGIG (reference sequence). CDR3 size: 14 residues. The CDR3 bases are TGTGCCTGCCCGAGGGGGGGCTCTGGAAACACCATATATTTT. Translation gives CACPRGGSGNTIYF.

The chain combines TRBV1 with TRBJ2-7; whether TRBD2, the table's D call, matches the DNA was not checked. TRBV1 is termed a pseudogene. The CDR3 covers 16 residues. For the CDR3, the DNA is TGCACCAGCAGCCAAGGGGGCGCGGGAGGGAGTTACGAGCAGTACTTC. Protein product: CTSSQGGAGGSYEQYF.

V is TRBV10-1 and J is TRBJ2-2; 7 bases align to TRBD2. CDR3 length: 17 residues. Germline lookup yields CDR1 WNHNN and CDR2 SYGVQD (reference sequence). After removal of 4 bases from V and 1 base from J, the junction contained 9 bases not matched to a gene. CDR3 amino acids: CASSGAKAGQNTGELFF. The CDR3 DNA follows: TGCGCCAGCAGTGGGGCGAAAGCGGGGCAGAACACCGGGGAGCTGTTTTTT.

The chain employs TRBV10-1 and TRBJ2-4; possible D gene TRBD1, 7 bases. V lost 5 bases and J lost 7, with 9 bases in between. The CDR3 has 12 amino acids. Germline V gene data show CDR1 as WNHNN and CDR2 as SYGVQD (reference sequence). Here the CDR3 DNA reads TGCGCCAGCAGTTCAGGGGGGAACATTCAGTACTTC. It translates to CASSSGGNIQYF.